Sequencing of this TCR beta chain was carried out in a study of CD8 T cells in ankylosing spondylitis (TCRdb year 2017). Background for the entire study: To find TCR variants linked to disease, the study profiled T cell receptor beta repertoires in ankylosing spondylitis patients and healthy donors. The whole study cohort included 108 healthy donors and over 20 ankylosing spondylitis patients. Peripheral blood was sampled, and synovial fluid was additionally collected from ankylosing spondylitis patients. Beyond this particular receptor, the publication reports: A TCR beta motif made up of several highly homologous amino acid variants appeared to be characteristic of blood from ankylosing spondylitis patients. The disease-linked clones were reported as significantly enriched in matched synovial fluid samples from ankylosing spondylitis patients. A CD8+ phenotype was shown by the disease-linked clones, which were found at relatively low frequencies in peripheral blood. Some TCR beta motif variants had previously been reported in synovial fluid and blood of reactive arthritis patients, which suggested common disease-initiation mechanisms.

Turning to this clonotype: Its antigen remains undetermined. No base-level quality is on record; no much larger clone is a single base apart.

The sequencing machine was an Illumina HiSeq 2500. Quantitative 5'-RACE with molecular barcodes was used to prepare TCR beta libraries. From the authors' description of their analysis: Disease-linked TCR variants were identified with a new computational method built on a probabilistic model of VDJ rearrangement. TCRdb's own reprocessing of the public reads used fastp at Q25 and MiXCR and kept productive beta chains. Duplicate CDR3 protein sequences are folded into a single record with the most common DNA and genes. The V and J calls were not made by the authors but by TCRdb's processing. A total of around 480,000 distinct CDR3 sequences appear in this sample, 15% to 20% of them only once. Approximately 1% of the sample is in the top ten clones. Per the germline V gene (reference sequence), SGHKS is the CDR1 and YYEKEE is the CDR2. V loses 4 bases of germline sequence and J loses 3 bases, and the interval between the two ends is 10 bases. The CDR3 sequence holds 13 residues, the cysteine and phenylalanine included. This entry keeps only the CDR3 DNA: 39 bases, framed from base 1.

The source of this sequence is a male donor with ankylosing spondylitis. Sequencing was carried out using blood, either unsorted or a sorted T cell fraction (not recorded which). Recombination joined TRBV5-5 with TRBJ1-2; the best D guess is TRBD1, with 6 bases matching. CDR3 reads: CASSPGADYGYTF. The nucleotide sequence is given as TGTGCCAGCAGCCCGGGGGCGGACTATGGCTACACCTTC.